This T cell receptor (beta chain) stems from a study of CD8+ T cells in alopecia areata. Study summary: Affected scalp percentage determined the severity score of treated patients. Study-level results: Tofacitinib significantly decreased scalp clonality and expanded CD8+ clones among top 100. In scalp and blood, many expanded lesional clones persisted during tofacitinib.

Germline V lookup: CDR1 SQVTM, CDR2 ANQGSEA. The CDR3 is 12 residues long. Germline trimming cut 7 bases from V and 4 bases from J; bases unmatched to any gene: 5. This clone was counted a few times. What it recognizes is unknown. Sample treatment: oral pan-JAK inhibitor, 5-10 mg twice daily. Alopecia areata patients had lesional scalp punch biopsies and peripheral blood taken from them. Extraction and reverse transcription of RNA yielded cDNA as the sequencing template. The table came from immunoSEQ multiplex PCR; TCRdb's copy has only in-frame clones and leaves some out. The sample holds some 200,000 clones, 55% to 75% seen once.

The chain is built from TRBV29-1 and TRBJ2-5; 8 bases align to TRBD1. The sequence derives from a human donor with alopecia areata. The material was CD4+ T cells sorted from blood, obtained at week 24, from a patient treated with tofacitinib. The DNA of the CDR3 is TGCAGCGGAGGACAGGGAAGAGAGACCCAGTACTTC. Protein: CSGGQGRETQYF.